The text below deals with one T cell receptor (beta chain). There are 15 residues in the CDR3. Trimming took 4 bases from V and 2 from J; bases not matched to a gene: 9. Germline CDR1 is SGHRS and CDR2 is YFSETQ. In the original processing: Reference gene primer amplification gave estimated nucleated cell counts. The method was immunoSEQ multiplex PCR; TCRdb's version includes in-frame clones alone and lacks a portion of them. V and J calls and clone size are those listed in that table; D and trimming were worked out from the DNA. Among fewer than 200,000 clones listed, roughly nine tenths were seen once. The data were taken from a study of blood T cell repertoires in COVID-19. The wider study: COVID-19 samples from acute and convalescent phases originated in the United States, Italy and Spain. T cells, B-cell-depleted T cells, or PBMCs provided the cDNA or gDNA that served as material.

This clonotype was obtained from a man between 65 and 85 years old with active or convalescent COVID-19. The sequenced sample consisted of peripheral blood. This chain uses TRBV5-1 with TRBJ2-7, with 7 bases lining up with TRBD1. The chain's CDR3 is CASSGPGTEAYEQYF. The CDR3 nucleotides read TGCGCCAGCAGCGGCCCCGGGACAGAAGCCTACGAGCAGTACTTC.